This T cell receptor beta chain was retrieved from a study of blood T cell repertoires in COVID-19. Overall study context: Collection of acute and convalescent COVID-19 samples took place in the United States, Italy and Spain. T cells, B-cell-depleted T cells, or PBMCs supplied cDNA or gDNA.

Original methodology: By means of reference gene primer amplification, nucleated cell counts were estimated. This table comes from immunoSEQ multiplex PCR, and its TCRdb copy is limited to in-frame clones, with some not included. The V and J calls and clone size were taken over from that table, and D and trimming were inferred from the DNA. The table shows around 99,000 clones, with around 80% occurring only once. The V and J ends lost 8 bases and 10 bases, in that order; junction bases with no gene match: 8. From germline, CDR1 is MNHEY and CDR2 SVGAGI. The CDR3 totals 13 residues. The sample consisted of peripheral blood. This TCR derives from a middle-aged man who had recovered from COVID-19. This rearrangement joins TRBV6-5 to TRBJ2-1; 10 nucleotides agree with TRBD2. The CDR3 DNA reads as TGTGCCAGCGTCTCGGGACTAGCGAACGAGCAGTTCTTC. It specifies CASVSGLANEQFF.